This T cell receptor beta chain was recovered during a study of T cells in Graves' hyperthyroidism and ophthalmopathy. Researchers took RNA transcripts and amplified the TCR beta CDR3 regions from them. First-round RT-PCR with HTBI primers amplified the TCR CDR3 region. Each CDR3 protein gets one entry after TCRdb re-called the multiplex PCR reads with MiXCR. The table includes 300,000 to 400,000 distinct CDR3 sequences, 15% to 20% detected once. About this clonotype itself: What it binds is not known. A read error may be the cause here, since a much bigger clone is one base away. The CDR3 does not close with the conserved phenylalanine or tryptophan, likely indicating a read error.

Patients were excluded for uncontrolled infection, other autoimmune disease, pregnancy or lactation. The study's findings and limits: Progression to ophthalmopathy was predicted a median of roughly seven months early. Among thyroid clonotypes expanded above 0.001, most also appeared in blood.

CDR1 SGHVS and CDR2 FQNEAQ come from the germline V gene. J gave up 3 bases and V 3 bases, and 7 bases lay outside the gene matches. The CDR3 covers 15 residues. This chain links TRBV7-8 with TRBJ1-1, with 7 positions matching TRBD1. The specimen was blood. The clonotype was recovered from a woman aged 50 to 60 with Graves' hyperthyroidism. CDR3 nucleotides: TGTGCCAGCAGCTTGGGACAGACGAGAGACACTGAAGCTTTCCTT. This translates into CASSLGQTRDTEAFL.